This is a list of T cell receptor beta chains from one sample in a study of shared clonotypes between healthy human individuals. The table came from immunoSEQ multiplex PCR; TCRdb's copy has only in-frame clones and leaves some out. The top ten clones hold around 25% of a sample with about 100,000 clones, approximately 70% of them seen once. Material for sequencing was memory CD8+ T cells sorted from blood. These receptors came from a woman between 25 and 40 years old in good health. CDR3s include the opening cysteine and the closing phenylalanine or tryptophan. A D gene is named only where the DNA matches it firmly. The listing skips clone size in some rows; elsewhere it reads once, few, many or a size class.

TRBJ2-7 | TRBV18 | NA | NA | TGTGCCAGCTCACCGGCAGGCTACGAGCAGTACTTC | CASSPAGYEQYF
TRBJ1-1 | TRBV2 | NA | NA | TGTGCCAGCAGGACTGGGCCAGAGACTGAAGCTTTCTTT | CASRTGPETEAFF
TRBJ2-3 | TRBV29-1 | NA | NA | TGCAGCGTTGTGCGTGAGAGCGATACGCAGTATTTT | CSVVRESDTQYF
TRBJ1-5 | TRBV7-2 | NA | few | TGTGCCAGCAGCTTGTATCAGGGGCCAAGTCAGCCCCAGCATTTT | CASSLYQGPSQPQHF
TRBJ2-1 | TRBV29-1 | NA | NA | TGCAGCGTTGGTCTCCCAAGCGGTGAGCAGTTCTTC | CSVGLPSGEQFF
TRBJ2-7 | TRBV15 | TRBD2 | NA | TGTGCCACCAGAGCCGGGACTAGCGGGAGAAGGGGCTCCTACGAGCAGTACTTC | CATRAGTSGRRGSYEQYF
TRBJ2-2 | TRBV5-5 | NA | NA | TGTGCCAGCAGCTTGGATAGGGCAGGGAAGAACGGGGAGCTGTTTTTT | CASSLDRAGKNGELFF
TRBJ2-2 | TRBV6-1 | NA | NA | TGTGCCAGCAAAGGGCGCGTGGACACCGGGGAGCTGTTTTTT | CASKGRVDTGELFF
TRBJ2-1 | TRBV10-3 | NA | NA | TGTGCCATCTCGAAGGCCAATGAGCAGTTCTTC | CAISKANEQFF
TRBJ2-7 | TRBV18 | NA | NA | TGTGCCAGCTCACCAGTGACGGGGGCCTACGAGCAGTACTTC | CASSPVTGAYEQYF
TRBJ2-1 | TRBV28 | NA | few | TGTGCCAGCAGTTTTTACCATGAGCAGTTCTTC | CASSFYHEQFF
TRBJ1-1 | TRBV9 | NA | many | TGTGCCAGCAGCGTAGGCGTTTTCCCGACTGAAGCTTTCTTT | CASSVGVFPTEAFF
TRBJ2-2 | TRBV19 | NA | NA | TGTGCCAGTAGCCACGGTTGGGGAATCGGGGAGCTGTTTTTT | CASSHGWGIGELFF
TRBJ2-5 | TRBV6-6 | NA | many | TGTGCCAGCACAAGGACAAAGGCGCACTATGAGGAGACCCAGTACTTC | CASTRTKAHYEETQYF
TRBJ2-7 | TRBV28 | NA | NA | TGTGCCAGCAGTTTGTCTCGGGACTCCGCGGGCCACGAGCAGTACTTC | CASSLSRDSAGHEQYF
TRBJ2-7 | TRBV11-2 | NA | NA | TGTGCCAGCAGCTGGACAGAGTCCTACGAGCAGTACTTC | CASSWTESYEQYF
TRBJ1-4 | TRBV28 | NA | NA | TGTGCCAGCAGTTCCACAACAGGTGCAACTAATGAAAAACTGTTTTTT | CASSSTTGATNEKLFF
TRBJ2-2 | TRBV6-1 | NA | NA | TGTGCCAGCAGTGAGTTCAGGGTTGAGACCGGGGAGCTGTTTTTT | CASSEFRVETGELFF
TRBJ2-7 | TRBV27 | TRBD1 | NA | TGTGCCAGCAGTGGGGACAGACTTACTTTCTACGAGCAGTACTTC | CASSGDRLTFYEQYF
TRBJ2-7 | TRBV25-1 | NA | once | TGTGCCAGCAGTGACATAAAGGCTGGGGTCGACAGCTCCTACGAGCAGTACTTC | CASSDIKAGVDSSYEQYF
TRBJ2-7 | TRBV7-2 | NA | NA | TGTGCCAGCAGCTCGAACGGAGCCCTTTTCGAGCAGTACTTC | CASSSNGALFEQYF
TRBJ2-1 | TRBV25-1 | NA | NA | TGTGCCAGCAGTGAACTCGAGACTCCTGAGCAGTTCTTC | CASSELETPEQFF
TRBJ2-7 | TRBV6-5 | NA | NA | TGTGCCAGCAGTTTTCTAGGGCCGAAGGGGGACGAGCAGTACTTC | CASSFLGPKGDEQYF
TRBJ2-3 | TRBV4-2 | TRBD2 | NA | TGTGCCAGCAGCCGAGCTAGCGGGGACGACACAGATACGCAGTATTTT | CASSRASGDDTDTQYF